This TCR beta chain was captured in a study of blood T cell repertoires in COVID-19. Background on the study: Sites across the United States, Italy and Spain contributed samples from acute and convalescent COVID-19.

Donors were grouped by their self-reported clinical history. Each exposed participant met a COVID-19 case in the 2 weeks preceding study entry. Sequencing was performed with immunoSEQ multiplex PCR; in TCRdb, only in-frame clones are kept and a portion is missing. The data show a few hundred thousand clones, 70% to 90% seen once. The CDR3 has 15 amino acids. Germline V lookup: CDR1 SGHRS, CDR2 YFSETQ. V lost 5 bases to trimming and J lost 6 bases, with 20 bases between them. The chain links TRBV5-1 to TRBJ1-1; a weak D match, TRBD1 (6 bases). The sample comprised PBMCs or T cells enriched from blood (not recorded which). The receptor was isolated from a woman aged 45-65 years who had been exposed to COVID-19. CDR3 bases: TGCGCCAGCAGACCTGGACAGATTGGGTCGTCTGAAGCTTTCTTT. Amino acids: CASRPGQIGSSEAFF.